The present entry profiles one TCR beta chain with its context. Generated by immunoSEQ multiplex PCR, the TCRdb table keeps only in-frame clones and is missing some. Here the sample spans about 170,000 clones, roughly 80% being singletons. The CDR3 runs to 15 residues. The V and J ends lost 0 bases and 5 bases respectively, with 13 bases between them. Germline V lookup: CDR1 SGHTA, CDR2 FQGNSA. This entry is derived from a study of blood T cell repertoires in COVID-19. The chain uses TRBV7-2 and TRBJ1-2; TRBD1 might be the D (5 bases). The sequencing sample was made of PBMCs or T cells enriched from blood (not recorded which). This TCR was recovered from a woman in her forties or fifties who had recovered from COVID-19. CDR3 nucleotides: TGTGCCAGCAGCTTAGCGTGGAGGGGCCAATATGGCTACACCTTC. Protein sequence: CASSLAWRGQYGYTF.